This TCR beta chain stems from a study of OX40 agonist ivuxolimab in advanced cancers. In germline, CDR1 is SGHDT, CDR2 YYEEEE. Trimming took 0 bases from V and 2 from J; bases not matched to a gene: 7. The CDR3 contains 17 residues. Assay: immunoSEQ multiplex PCR; the TCRdb copy retains only in-frame clones and omits some. The sample carries 70,000 to 95,000 clones, about 94% recorded once. This specimen consisted of CD4+ or CD8+ T cells sorted from blood, obtained in a trial of the OX40 agonist ivuxolimab. The TCR was taken from an adult with an advanced solid tumor such as melanoma, head and neck, liver or kidney cancer. The chain couples TRBV5-6 to TRBJ2-3, with 9 bases aligning to TRBD2. CDR3 region: CASSLEVAGDYTDTQYF. CDR3 DNA sequence: TGTGCCAGCAGCTTGGAGGTAGCGGGAGATTACACAGATACGCAGTATTTT.